Below, 26 T cell receptor beta chains from the same sample are listed, as sequenced in a study of blood T cell repertoires in COVID-19. TCRdb's table, derived via immunoSEQ multiplex PCR, lists solely in-frame clones and lacks some. The table includes 110,000 to 150,000 clones, roughly 80% detected once. The sequenced sample consisted of PBMCs or T cells enriched from blood (not recorded which). These receptors were obtained from a man over 45 who had recovered from COVID-19.

The chain combines TRBV7-9 with TRBJ1-1; 11 bases fit TRBD1. Losses at the gene ends were 3 bases for V and 3 bases for J; bases not matched to a gene: 9. The CDR3 is 17 amino acids. Germline loops: CDR1 SEHNR, CDR2 FQNEAQ (reference sequence). The chain's CDR3 is CASSLRGQGEEDTEAFF. CDR3 in DNA: TGTGCCAGCAGCTTGAGGGGACAGGGGGAGGAAGACACTGAAGCTTTCTTT.

This clone appeared once. V is TRBV15 and J is TRBJ2-7, with D perhaps matching TRBD1 (5 bases). There are 15 residues in the CDR3. Germline V gives CDR1 LNHNV, CDR2 YYDKDF (reference sequence). Deletions cut 0 bases from V and 2 bases from J, with 11 bases between. The CDR3 region has the DNA TGTGCCACCAGCAGAGATGTAGGGGCTCCCTACGAGCAGTACTTC. It translates to CATSRDVGAPYEQYF.

In its sample, this clone was seen a few times. V and J are TRBV3-1 (or the pseudogene TRBV3-2) and TRBJ1-5; D perhaps matches TRBD1 (6 bases). The CDR3 is 15 amino acids. V was shortened by 1 base and J by 3 bases, with 10 bases between the two germline ends. The germline CDR1 and CDR2 sequences are LGHDT and YNNKEL (reference sequence). The CDR3 is CASSQGDRYNQPQHF. The CDR3 bases are TGTGCCAGCAGCCAAGGAGACAGGTACAATCAGCCCCAGCATTTT.

The V and J genes are TRBV18 and TRBJ1-6; 8 nucleotides match TRBD1. The V gene end was trimmed by 3 bases and the J gene end by 3 bases; junction bases not matched to a gene: 1. The CDR3 spans 15 residues. Germline CDR1 KGHSH, CDR2 LQKENI. CDR3 loop: CASSPGTGYNSPLHF. The CDR3 DNA reads TGTGCCAGCTCACCCGGGACAGGCTATAATTCACCCCTCCACTTT. The variable domain in full, with the rest retrieved from reference TRBV18 and TRBJ1-6, is NAGVMQNPRHLVRRRGQEARLRCSPMKGHSHVYWYRQLPEEGLKFMVYLQKENIIDESGMPKERFSAEFPKEGPSILRIQQVVRGDSAAYFCASSPGTGYNSPLHFGNGTRLTVT.

The J gene is TRBJ1-5, the V gene TRBV6-5; 11 nucleotides agree with TRBD1. The CDR3 runs to 15 residues. V dropped 5 bases and J dropped 5; count of bases not matched to a gene: 5. The germline CDR1 and CDR2 sequences are MNHEY and SVGAGI. The CDR3 DNA follows: TGTGCCAGCAGTACCCGGGACAGGGGGTATCAGCCCCAGCATTTT. This sequence encodes CASSTRDRGYQPQHF.

The chain couples TRBV7-9 to TRBJ1-5, with TRBD1 identical over 8 bases. J was trimmed by 5 bases and V by 5 bases; bases with no gene match: 5. This CDR3 contains 14 residues. Germline CDR1 is SEHNR and CDR2 is FQNEAQ (reference sequence). This chain's CDR3 is CASSPGQGHQPQHF. DNA for the CDR3: TGTGCCAGCAGCCCAGGACAGGGCCATCAGCCCCAGCATTTT.

The chain combines TRBV7-2 with TRBJ2-5; 9 nucleotides match TRBD2. Trimming took 3 bases from V and 2 from J; bases not matched to a gene: 10. The CDR3 spans 17 residues. Germline V gene lookup returns CDR1 SGHTA and CDR2 FQGNSA. The CDR3 DNA sequence: TGTGCCAGCAGCTTTTCGGTAAAGCGGGGGGCGCAAGAGACCCAGTACTTC. It codes for CASSFSVKRGAQETQYF.

The sample holds a few counts of this clone. The chain is built from TRBV7-9 and TRBJ1-2; 7 bases map to TRBD1. CDR3 length equals 17 residues. Germline V gives CDR1 SEHNR, CDR2 FQNEAQ (reference sequence). J was trimmed by 5 bases and V by 1 base; bases with no gene match: 13. DNA for the CDR3: TGTGCCAGCAGCTTAGAACACTCCAGGACAGGAAAATATGGCTACACCTTC. It translates to CASSLEHSRTGKYGYTF.

The chain has TRBV10-1 and TRBJ2-7; 8 bases are shared with TRBD1. The CDR3 extends over 14 amino acids. Germline assignment: CDR1 WNHNN and CDR2 SYGVQD (reference sequence). With V trimmed by 5 bases and J by 5 bases, 8 bases remained unmatched. CDR3 DNA: TGCGCCAGCAGTCCCGGACAGGGAGCCCACGAGCAGTACTTC. Its translation is CASSPGQGAHEQYF.

This clone was recorded once. The chain combines TRBV7-3 with TRBJ2-2; 10 bases agree with TRBD1. There are 16 residues in the CDR3. Trimming at V came to 5 bases and at J to 4 bases, leaving 7 bases not matched to a gene. Germline-derived CDR1 and CDR2 are SGHTA and FQGTGA. As DNA, the CDR3 is TGTGCCAGCAGCCAAAGACAGGGGGCGGTCACCGGGGAGCTGTTTTTT. It yields the protein CASSQRQGAVTGELFF.

This clone appeared once. The chain has TRBV19 and TRBJ1-5; D unresolved. Germline CDR1 and CDR2: LNHDA and SQIVND (reference sequence). The CDR3 length is 14 residues. Trimming took 1 base from V and 4 from J, leaving 8 bases between them. CDR3 residues: CASSIGFENQPQHF. Here the CDR3 DNA reads TGTGCCAGTAGTATAGGTTTCGAGAATCAGCCCCAGCATTTT.

The chain links TRBV4-1 to TRBJ2-2; possibly TRBD2 for D (6 bases). The V end was cut by 1 base, the J end by 2 bases, with 14 bases between. Germline CDR1 reads MGHRA; CDR2 reads YSYEKL. The CDR3 consists of 17 residues. CDR3 nucleotides: TGCGCCAGCAGCCAAGCTGCGGGACTCACCAACACCGGGGAGCTGTTTTTT. Translating it yields CASSQAAGLTNTGELFF.

This clone has just a few counts. The genes are TRBV9 and TRBJ2-3, with 8 nucleotides matching TRBD2. Germline assignment: CDR1 SGDLS and CDR2 YYNGEE. CDR3 length: 16 residues. Trimming cost V 2 bases and J 5 bases; bases outside gene matches: 10. The CDR3 region is CASSVSRDAGGDTQYF. CDR3 in DNA: TGTGCCAGCAGCGTCTCCCGGGACGCGGGGGGAGATACGCAGTATTTT.

The chain uses TRBV4-2 and TRBJ2-2; 10 bases align to TRBD1. Germline trimming cut 1 base from V and 5 bases from J; bases unmatched to any gene: 1. CDR3 size: 15 residues. Looked up from germline, CDR1 is LGHNA and CDR2 is YNFKEQ. CDR3 in amino acids: CASSQGTGGTGELFF. The DNA of the CDR3 is TGTGCCAGCAGCCAAGGGACAGGGGGAACCGGGGAGCTGTTTTTT.

This clone was observed a few times. The chain has TRBV9 and TRBJ1-1, with 7 bases identical to TRBD1. The CDR3 has 14 amino acids. Unmatched junction bases numbered 9, after V lost 6 bases and J lost 4 bases. Germline V gene sequence: CDR1 SGDLS, CDR2 YYNGEE. The chain's CDR3 is CASNLGGSGTEAFF. The CDR3 coding sequence is TGTGCCAGCAACTTAGGGGGCTCGGGCACTGAAGCTTTCTTT.

This chain links TRBV6-2 or TRBV6-3 with TRBJ2-7, with TRBD2 identical over 8 bases. Germline V gene lookup returns CDR1 MNHEY and CDR2 SVGEGT. After removal of 5 bases from V and 9 bases from J, the junction contained 15 bases not matched to a gene. CDR3 size: 15 residues. The CDR3 nucleotides are TGTGCCAGCAGTCTCCCCGGCGGGGGGCAATCCCCGCAGTACTTC. This translates into CASSLPGGGQSPQYF.

This clone came up once. The chain carries TRBV6-2 or TRBV6-3 and TRBJ2-1; 11 positions match TRBD2. V trimming: 5 bases; J trimming: 6 bases; junction bases outside the gene matches: 9. CDR1 MNHEY and CDR2 SVGEGT come from the germline V gene. The CDR3 loop spans 16 amino acids. The CDR3 region has the DNA TGTGCCAGCAGTCCGGGGACTAGCGGCTACTTCAATGAGCAGTTCTTC. Its protein product is CASSPGTSGYFNEQFF.

The chain has TRBV7-6 and TRBJ2-2; D is possibly TRBD2 (6 bases). The length of the CDR3 is 15 residues. Trimming shortened V by 5 bases and J by 7 bases, and 17 bases separated the two germline ends. Germline CDR1 and CDR2: SGHVS and FNYEAQ. CDR3 sequence reads: CASSPLPGGVGELFF. CDR3 coding DNA: TGTGCCAGCAGCCCCCTTCCCGGGGGTGTCGGGGAGCTGTTTTTT.

The chain combines TRBV27 with TRBJ1-6, with TRBD1 matching 9 bases. The V gene's germline CDR1 is MNHEY and CDR2 SMNVEV (reference sequence). CDR3 length: 16 residues. V gave up 7 bases and J gave up 0 bases; unmatched junction bases: 4. The CDR3 reads CASTGQGSSYNSPLHF. Here the CDR3 DNA reads TGTGCCAGCACAGGACAGGGGAGCTCCTATAATTCACCCCTCCACTTT.

The chain carries TRBV12-3 or TRBV12-4 and TRBJ1-1; TRBD1 matches at 7 bases. V dropped 6 bases and J dropped 0; count of bases not matched to a gene: 1. The CDR3 has 13 amino acids. CDR3 sequence: CASRGQMNTEAFF. CDR3 in DNA: TGTGCCAGCAGGGGACAGATGAACACTGAAGCTTTCTTT.

The J gene is TRBJ2-5, the V gene TRBV7-8; TRBD1 aligns across 7 bases. The CDR3 is 14 residues long. Unmatched junction bases numbered 0, after V lost 1 base and J lost 1 base. Germline assignment: CDR1 SGHVS and CDR2 FQNEAQ. CDR3 residues: CASSLGDSQETQYF. The DNA of the CDR3 is TGTGCCAGCAGCTTAGGGGACAGCCAAGAGACCCAGTACTTC.

This clone was observed a single time. The rearrangement joins TRBV10-1 to TRBJ1-1; 8 bases align to TRBD1. V trimming: 6 bases; J trimming: 0 bases; junction bases outside the gene matches: 6. Looked up from germline, CDR1 is WNHNN and CDR2 is SYGVQD (reference sequence). The CDR3 covers 15 residues. CDR3 residues: CASRPGTGLNTEAFF. The CDR3 bases are TGCGCCAGCAGGCCCGGGACAGGACTGAACACTGAAGCTTTCTTT.

V and J are TRBV7-8 and TRBJ2-1, with TRBD1 identical over 7 bases. This CDR3 region has 15 residues. Germline trimming cut 5 bases from V and 5 bases from J; bases unmatched to any gene: 9. Germline assignment: CDR1 SGHVS and CDR2 FQNEAQ. Written as DNA, the CDR3 is TGTGCCAGCAGCGAGCGATGGGACAGAAACAATGAGCAGTTCTTC. This encodes CASSERWDRNNEQFF. The full variable domain, its missing parts supplied by reference TRBV7-8 and TRBJ2-1, is GAGVSQSPRYKVAKRGQDVALRCDPISGHVSLFWYQQALGQGPEFLTYFQNEAQLDKSGLPSDRFFAERPEGSVSTLKIQRTQQEDSAVYLCASSERWDRNNEQFFGPGTRLTVL.

The chain carries TRBV20-1 and TRBJ2-7; no firm D call. The CDR3 length is 14 residues. V was cut by 3 bases and J by 3 bases, with 15 bases left in between. Germline V gene data show CDR1 as DFQATT and CDR2 as SNEGSKA (reference sequence). The CDR3 loop is CSASPLVGSYEQYF. Written as DNA, the CDR3 is TGCAGTGCTAGTCCCCTAGTAGGTAGCTACGAGCAGTACTTC.

DNA of the CDR3: TGTGCCTGGAACGGAGTGGGGGGAGGCTACACCTTC. It encodes CAWNGVGGGYTF. The chain links TRBV30 to TRBJ1-2; D may be TRBD1 (5 bases). Looked up from germline, CDR1 is GTSNPN and CDR2 is SVGIG (reference sequence). CDR3 length: 12 amino acids. Trimming shortened V by 4 bases and J by 8 bases, and 14 bases separated the two germline ends.

A few counts support this clone. This sequence joins TRBV15 and TRBJ2-3, with D maybe TRBD2 (6 bases). This CDR3 is 15 amino acids long. Germline V gives CDR1 LNHNV, CDR2 YYDKDF (reference sequence). Trimming took off 5 bases at V and 4 bases at J, with 16 bases between the two ends. In DNA form, the CDR3 reads TGTGCCACCAGCGGGGACTCCAGTCCCTCAGATACGCAGTATTTT. The encoded protein is CATSGDSSPSDTQYF.